What follows describes a single TCR beta chain. The antigen it recognizes is unknown. Qualities for individual bases were not recorded, and no much larger clone is one base off. Receptor amplification or capture employed the immunoSEQ multiplex PCR assay. For the multiplex PCR, a mixture combining 60 forward primers for TCR Vbeta segments and 13 reverse primers for TCR Jbeta segments was used. The CDR3 region of rearranged TCR beta genes was amplified from genomic DNA with a multiplex PCR assay. Amplified TCR beta libraries were sequenced as 87-base-pair reads on the Illumina HiSeq System. The paper's processing steps were these. A later analysis tallied roughly 76 million unique TCR beta chains across the 700 or so repertoires, and some 10 million of those chains were shared by two or more donors. A nearest-neighbor algorithm error-corrected the raw reads and collapsed the reads into unique sequences, merging closely related sequences to remove PCR and sequencing errors. V, D and J gene segments were assigned by aligning CDR3 sequences to IMGT reference sequences. For a sequence to be retained, a match of at least six nucleotides to both a V gene segment and a J gene segment was required. A rearrangement was called productive if the CDR3 had no stop codons and remained in frame with V and J, and every other rearrangement was called non-productive. CDR3 was defined according to IMGT convention as the region running from the second conserved V-encoded cysteine to the conserved J-encoded phenylalanine. The earlier analysis of some 540 of the donors excluded any sequence lacking an unambiguous match to a single V gene segment. In an earlier analysis of several hundred of the donors, V segments were called functional above 56.7% productive rearrangements and were called segregating when the between-donor standard deviation exceeded 5%. To diagnose cytomegalovirus status from the catalog of TCR beta chain sequences, a statistical classification framework was built. V and J gene assignment, in a later analysis, came from comparing TCR nucleotide sequences with IMGT/GENE-DB human TR gene sequences. Using the TCRdist pipeline, a later analysis assigned CDR3 sequences along with most-parsimonious VDJ recombination scenarios. In a later analysis, every TCR beta chain was defined by the combination of its CDR3 amino acid sequence and its V-gene family, and reads without a unique V-gene family were dropped. In a later analysis, fewer than 600 highly shared, low-generation-probability nucleotide sequences were removed to address suspected cross-contamination and a sequencing artifact. For each public chain, a later analysis derived a clonal expansion index from normalized ranks of inferred template counts within each repertoire. A later analysis computed generation probabilities with a VDJ recombination model fitted to out-of-frame rearrangements, and checked the results against IGoR. Hypergeometric tests were used in a later analysis to score TCR-TCR, TCR-HLA and TCR-CMV co-occurrence, with a repertoire-size bias correction applied to the TCR pairs. A later analysis estimated false discovery rates by permuting HLA or CMV assignments 20 times. In a later analysis, co-occurring TCRs were grouped using DBSCAN, and TCRdist sequence similarity was added for clustering within HLA-allele-positive subsets. Repertoires with fewer than 30,000 or more than 120,000 public chains, plus five repertoires with anomalous nucleotide sharing, were excluded from co-occurrence clustering. Drawn from immuneACCESS, this table holds only the in-frame rearrangements with V and J called that TCRdb kept. Clones are partly lost; checked studies trace under half to an unresolved V gene and leave the rest unexplained. The DNA was the basis for D and trimming; V, J and clone size are from that table. This sample has 100,000 to 150,000 clones in its table, and less than 75% of those were observed once. Approximately 2.1% of the sample belongs to the ten largest clones.

The cohort was made up of 666 healthy bone marrow donors. At the time of sampling, every cohort member was nominally healthy, though immune exposures that went unrecorded were likely present. The donor tested CMV seropositive and was one of the 289 seropositive cohort members. Every donor gave a peripheral blood sample, and the peripheral blood mononuclear cells from that sample were used for TCR beta sequencing. Genomic DNA extraction from the blood cell samples was performed with the Qiagen DNeasy Blood Extraction Kit. The sample comes from a study of cytomegalovirus exposure and HLA in healthy donors (dated by TCRdb to about 2017). A note on the overall study: According to an earlier analysis of 587 of the donors, about 190 million T cells yielded 117 million unique TCR beta sequences and 276 Gb of sequence data. All discovery cohort repertoires had been generated on a single sequencing platform. High-throughput TCR immunosequencing, statistical association of individual TCRs with disease status, and machine learning were combined to predict cytomegalovirus infection status. An earlier analysis of around 540 of the donors applied high-throughput TCR beta sequencing to assess whether each TCR beta V gene segment acted as functional or pseudogenic. Roughly 320 gigabases of sequencing data and approximately 91 million unique TCR sequences made up an early release that covered 640 HLA-typed donors. The aim of the study was to test whether cataloging public T cell receptors could identify signatures of past pathogen exposure. A later genetic analysis used genome-wide SNP genotypes for about 65% of the roughly 700 donors, treating that subset as a discovery cohort. In addition to the first cohort of several hundred subjects, a separate validation cohort of some 120 different subjects was used. About 5 DR-DQ haplotypes were handled as single units for association and clustering, since linkage in the cohort was strong. Of the roughly 400 genotyped donors, 81% were placed in the genetic ancestry cluster associated with self-reported Caucasian donors. Alongside the repertoire data, information on donor age, sex, ethnicity and CMV serostatus was compiled. Among about 390 genotyped donors of the cohort, an average of approximately 230,000 unique TCR beta nucleotide sequences were sequenced per donor, 15% to 20% of them non-productive. HLA typing included class I and class II loci at four-digit resolution. The number of typed donors differed by locus: 629-630 for A, B, C, DRB1 and DQB1; some 540 for DQA1; 606 for DPA1; and around 470 for DPB1. Rather than drawing on any new phenotypic data, the later analysis identified candidate immune exposures from TCR beta sequences and the way those sequences occurred across donors. A later analysis re-examined previously published TCR beta repertoires from 610 or so donors and added high-resolution HLA genotyping to investigate patterns of TCR occurrence. Using immunosequencing, the study profiled T cell repertoires from fewer than 700 subjects and related those repertoires to cytomegalovirus serostatus.

V is pared back by 4 bases and J by 0 bases, with 16 bases lying between the germline termini. The germline V gene yields LGHNA for CDR1 and YNFKEQ for CDR2. Reading from cysteine to phenylalanine, the CDR3 counts 16 amino acids. CDR3 DNA only is kept here, 48 bases in frame from base 1. General conclusions and limits of the study: Linkage disequilibrium might explain the correlated functional status among segregating V segments, but an unknown experimental factor could not be ruled out. According to a later analysis, most CMV-associated TCR beta chains appeared to be HLA-restricted, and the HLA associations seemed to be driven largely by CMV exposure. In a later genetic analysis, fewer N-insertions in productive TCRs were reported among donors in an Asian-associated ancestry cluster than the approximately 670-donor mean. In vitro tests confirmed that a few of the cytomegalovirus-associated TCR beta chains recognize cytomegalovirus antigens. A further reported finding was that TCR beta sequences accurately predicted the HLA-A and HLA-B alleles for most subjects in the first cohort. When HLA alleles, especially DR and DQ, strongly co-occurred, attributing TCR associations to individual alleles was difficult. In a later analysis, HLA-associated TCR beta chains were found to be more clonally expanded and to have lower generation probabilities than equally common non-associated chains. In the study, 164 TCR beta chains were listed as associated with cytomegalovirus. The authors suggested that the approach could potentially be generalized to other disease states and immunological phenotypes. A later analysis reported that several top co-occurrence clusters appeared linked to parvovirus B19, influenza, CMV and Epstein-Barr virus. Presence/absence analyses assumed roughly uniform sequencing depth across donors, an assumption that may not hold. Because some donors lacked HLA typing at each locus, the association tests relied only on the typed subset. Because counts were too low, seventeen rarely observed V segments, including chromosome 9 orphons, were excluded from the earlier analysis of 587 of the donors. Immune exposure information for the cohort was limited to CMV serostatus. Only TCR beta chains were sequenced in this cohort, and the absence of alpha or paired-chain data limited detectable features. At a false discovery rate of 0.05, a later analysis linked around 17,000 TCR beta sequences to specific HLA alleles. The 87-base-pair reads could not distinguish some IMGT-functional V segments, including TRBV6-2 and TRBV6-3, so those segments were excluded. A later analysis found that TCR association rates varied across HLA loci, with DRB1 alleles showing the most associated TCRs and HLA-C alleles the fewest. An earlier analysis of approximately 600 of the donors showed that most TCR beta V segments appeared in productive rearrangements either about 87% or about 30% of the time, which broadly matched IMGT annotations. The classifier was reported to diagnose cytomegalovirus status with high specificity and sensitivity in both the original and validation cohorts. An association between a missense DCLRE1C variant and V-gene and J-gene trimming of TCR beta chains was found in a later genetic analysis and replicated in an independent cohort. A cluster of highly shared sequence variants was judged likely to represent a technical artifact of the sequencing pipeline. While some public TCRs were present in many individuals, most TCR sequences turned up only very rarely across donors.

This receptor was obtained from a woman in her thirties or forties in good health and CMV-seropositive. Sample: PBMCs. The sequence joins TRBV4-2 to TRBJ2-7, with the D gene too uncertain to name. DNA sequence: TGTGCCAGCAGCCGTACCACAGTTACGAGCTCCTACGAGCAGTACTTC. This encodes CASSRTTVTSSYEQYF.